This TCR beta chain derives from a study of monozygotic twins with inflammatory bowel disease. Template-switch reactions added UMIs with a 6-nucleotide sample barcode. Two nested PCRs, approximately 17 and 9 cycles, amplified TCRalpha and TCRbeta cDNA. TCRdb reprocessed the 5' RACE reads and reports one entry per CDR3 protein, with no DNA. The sample yields roughly 100,000 distinct CDR3 sequences, of which the top ten take up roughly 1.8%. Germline-derived CDR1 and CDR2 are SGHRS and YFSETQ. The CDR3 loop spans 14 amino acids. The clonotype was recovered from a human donor with ulcerative colitis or Crohn's disease, or a healthy co-twin of an affected twin (not recorded which). Sequencing was performed on blood. The chain carries TRBV5-1 and TRBJ1-3. This chain's CDR3 is CASSFGFSGNTIYF.